The rows below give T cell receptor beta chains drawn from one sample of a study of blood T cell repertoires in COVID-19. TCRdb's copy holds only in-frame clones and misses some; the assay was immunoSEQ multiplex PCR. The table includes some 150,000 clones, roughly 84% detected once. Sequencing was carried out using peripheral blood. These receptors were obtained from a woman aged 45 to 65 with acute or convalescent COVID-19. CDR3s include the opening cysteine and the closing phenylalanine or tryptophan. The D gene is left open where the match is weak. Part of the rows lack a size; the others show once, few, many or a class for expanded clones.

>TRBJ1-6|TRBD1|.|TRBV10-3
CAISRRSTGGKSYNSPLHF
TGTGCCATCAGCAGAAGGTCCACAGGGGGAAAGTCCTATAATTCACCCCTCCACTTT
>TRBJ1-5|.|.|TRBV7-2
CASSPDRTVNQPQHF
TGTGCCAGCAGCCCTGACAGGACGGTAAATCAGCCCCAGCATTTT
>TRBJ2-3|TRBD2|.|TRBV5-4
CASSLGGGRSTQYF
TGTGCCAGCAGCTTGGGCGGGGGGCGGAGTACGCAGTATTTT
>TRBJ2-3|TRBD2|.|TRBV6-2/TRBV6-3
CASSYSRRYSGRNSDTQYF
TGTGCCAGCAGTTACTCGAGAAGGTACAGCGGGAGAAATTCAGATACGCAGTATTTT
>TRBJ2-3|TRBD1|.|TRBV10-3
CAITPTGSTDTQYF
TGTGCCATCACCCCGACAGGGAGCACAGATACGCAGTATTTT
>TRBJ2-1|.|.|TRBV2
CASDRSSYNEQFF
TGTGCCAGCGACAGGAGCTCCTACAATGAGCAGTTCTTC
>TRBJ2-3|TRBD2|.|TRBV10-3
CAISEARTSGRADTQYF
TGTGCCATCAGTGAGGCGCGGACTAGCGGGAGGGCCGATACGCAGTATTTT
>TRBJ1-5|TRBD1|.|TRBV2
CASSEKLTGDSNQPQHF
TGTGCCAGCAGTGAAAAGTTGACAGGGGATAGCAATCAGCCCCAGCATTTT
>TRBJ1-2|.|once|TRBV19
CASSKGGQTVNYGYTF
TGTGCCAGTAGTAAAGGTGGTCAGACAGTTAACTATGGCTACACCTTC
>TRBJ2-1|.|.|TRBV7-2
CASSPSLGAAGNEQFF
TGTGCCAGCAGCCCTTCGTTAGGGGCTGCGGGGAATGAGCAGTTCTTC
>TRBJ1-1|TRBD1|.|TRBV7-9
CASSSRGQGNTEAFF
TGTGCCAGCAGCTCCAGGGGGCAGGGGAACACTGAAGCTTTCTTT
>TRBJ1-3|.|.|TRBV28
CASTSPPRNTIYF
TGTGCCAGCACCTCGCCCCCTAGAAACACCATATATTTT
>TRBJ1-1|.|.|TRBV28
CASIRQERYNTEAFF
TGTGCCAGCATCCGACAGGAGCGGTACAACACTGAAGCTTTCTTT
>TRBJ2-1|TRBD2|.|TRBV6-5
CASGKTAGAVF
TGTGCCAGCGGGAAGACGGCGGGAGCCGTCTTC